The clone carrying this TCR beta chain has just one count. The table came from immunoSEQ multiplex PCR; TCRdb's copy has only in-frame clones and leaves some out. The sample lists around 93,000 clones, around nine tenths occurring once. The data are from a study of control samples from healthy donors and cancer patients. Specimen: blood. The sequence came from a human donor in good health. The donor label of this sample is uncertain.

In DNA form, the CDR3 reads TGTGCCACCAGCAGAGATCCGAGCTCCTACAATGAGCAGTTCTTC. It codes for CATSRDPSSYNEQFF. The V call is TRBV15, the J call TRBJ2-1; D ambiguous. The CDR3 is 15 residues long. V lost 0 bases to trimming and J lost 0 bases, with 6 bases between them. The germline gives CDR1 LNHNV, CDR2 YYDKDF (reference sequence).